The 22 T cell receptor beta chains presented below share a single source sample, sequenced in a study of blood T cell repertoires in COVID-19. Libraries were prepared by immunoSEQ multiplex PCR; TCRdb keeps only in-frame clonotypes and omits some of them. The sample records roughly 160,000 clones, about four fifths being singletons. Sequencing input: PBMCs or T cells enriched from blood (not recorded which). The origin of the receptors is a man in his sixties who had recovered from COVID-19.

V and J are TRBV11-1 and TRBJ2-5; TRBD1 agrees at 8 bases. The germline gives CDR1 SGHAT, CDR2 FQDESV (reference sequence). This CDR3 has 15 amino acids. With 0 bases clipped from V and 4 bases from J, the junction kept 4 bases outside the gene matches. The CDR3 DNA reads TGTGCCAGCAGCTTAGCCAAGACAGGGGTAGAGACCCAGTACTTC. Residues: CASSLAKTGVETQYF.

The rearrangement uses TRBV18 and TRBJ1-2, with 7 bases fitting TRBD1. The CDR3 consists of 13 residues. Trimming removed 4 bases from V and 3 bases from J; junction bases left unmatched: 2. CDR1 KGHSH and CDR2 LQKENI come from the germline V gene. CDR3 in DNA: TGTGCCAGCTCACTCGACAGGGACTATGGCTACACCTTC. Translation: CASSLDRDYGYTF.

The chain recombines TRBV7-9 with TRBJ2-7, with 8 bases identical to TRBD2. This CDR3 has 18 amino acids. CDR1 SEHNR and CDR2 FQNEAQ come from the germline V gene (reference sequence). V gave up 4 bases and J gave up 0 bases; unmatched junction bases: 14. The CDR3 sequence is CASSSLGAGGRSSYEQYF. As DNA, the CDR3 is TGTGCCAGCAGCTCCCTAGGGGCGGGGGGCCGGAGCTCCTACGAGCAGTACTTC.

This clone was seen a few times. This chain joins TRBV15 and TRBJ2-5; 7 bases match TRBD1. The CDR3 has 15 amino acids. V lost 5 bases, J lost 1 base, and 7 bases stayed unmatched. Germline V lookup: CDR1 LNHNV, CDR2 YYDKDF (reference sequence). CDR3 sequence: CATSRDRSIQETQYF. DNA for the CDR3: TGTGCCACCAGCCGGGACAGAAGTATCCAAGAGACCCAGTACTTC.

This chain links TRBV27 with TRBJ1-3; no reliable D call. This CDR3 spans 14 amino acids. Trimming cost V 3 bases and J 8 bases, with 14 bases left between them. Germline-derived CDR1 and CDR2 are MNHEY and SMNVEV (reference sequence). The CDR3 here is CASSLRRRADTIYF. CDR3 DNA: TGTGCCAGCAGTTTGCGTCGGCGGGCGGACACCATATATTTT.

The CDR3 region has the DNA TGTGCCAGCAGTTTGCGGGGGGAACTGTTTTTT. Translating gives CASSLRGELFF. The chain couples TRBV12-3 or TRBV12-4 to TRBJ1-4, with D perhaps matching TRBD1 (5 bases). Trimming stripped 3 bases from V and 12 bases from J, with 8 bases between. CDR3 length: 11 amino acids.

The CDR3 here is CASSSSGSTGTNSPLHF. The CDR3, as DNA: TGTGCCAGTAGTAGCTCTGGTAGTACAGGGACGAATTCACCCCTCCACTTT. The rearrangement links TRBV19 to TRBJ1-6, with TRBD1 as a possible D gene (6 bases). The V end lost 4 bases, the J end lost 7 bases, and 20 bases lay between the germline ends. Germline values: CDR1 LNHDA, CDR2 SQIVND (reference sequence). The CDR3 has 17 residues.

The chain is built from TRBV7-6 and TRBJ2-3; possibly TRBD2 for D (5 bases). Trimming took 1 base from V and 5 from J, leaving 10 bases between them. The CDR3 sequence is 14 residues long. The germline CDR1 and CDR2 sequences are SGHVS and FNYEAQ. The CDR3: CASSLELVGDTQYF. The CDR3 DNA sequence: TGTGCCAGCAGCTTAGAACTAGTAGGAGATACGCAGTATTTT. Combining the CDR3 with reference TRBV7-6 and TRBJ2-3 gives the whole variable domain GAGVSQSPRYKVTKRGQDVALRCDPISGHVSLYWYRQALGQGPEFLTYFNYEAQQDKSGLPNDRFSAERPEGSISTLTIQRTEQRDSAMYRCASSLELVGDTQYFGPGTRLTVL.

The rearrangement links TRBV5-8 to TRBJ2-4, with a possible D match to TRBD1 (6 bases). V was shortened by 6 bases and J by 3 bases, with 16 bases between the two germline ends. CDR3 length: 15 residues. CDR1 and CDR2 (germline): SGHTS, YDEGEE. The CDR3 coding sequence is TGTGCCAGCAAGGAACAGGGAAGGAGCAAAAACATTCAGTACTTC. As protein: CASKEQGRSKNIQYF.

This chain joins TRBV5-1 and TRBJ1-2, with unresolved D. Trimming removed 4 bases from V and 8 bases from J, with 21 bases in between. The germline CDR1 and CDR2 sequences are SGHRS and YFSETQ. The CDR3 sequence is 15 residues long. The DNA for the CDR3 is TGCGCCAGCAGCCCTACCCCCTTCCAGGCCGACGGCTACACCTTC. Translation: CASSPTPFQADGYTF.

The chain joins TRBV29-1 to TRBJ2-7; 9 bases map to TRBD1. The CDR3 covers 15 residues. The germline CDR1 and CDR2 sequences are SQVTM and ANQGSEA. The junction had 13 bases not matched to a gene; V was cut back by 4 bases and J by 6 bases. The CDR3 DNA is TGCAGCGTTGGGGAAGGGGGACAGGGTTGGAGCGAGCAGTACTTC. It encodes CSVGEGGQGWSEQYF.

The genes are TRBV7-6 and TRBJ1-2; 7 bases agree with TRBD1. The length of the CDR3 is 14 residues. Germline V gives CDR1 SGHVS, CDR2 FNYEAQ. Trimming cost V 0 bases and J 7 bases; bases outside gene matches: 5. CDR3 in amino acids: CASSLALSGGGYTF. The CDR3 bases are TGTGCCAGCAGCTTAGCGTTGTCAGGGGGTGGCTACACCTTC.

This clone was recorded once. This chain uses TRBV6-5 with TRBJ2-7; TRBD2 matches at 8 bases. Germline CDR1 MNHEY, CDR2 SVGAGI. The CDR3 has 14 amino acids. Trimming cost V 6 bases and J 0 bases; bases outside gene matches: 4. CDR3 nucleotides: TGTGCCAGCAGCCGCAGCGGGGGCTCCTACGAGCAGTACTTC. It encodes CASSRSGGSYEQYF.

The rearrangement joins TRBV5-6 to TRBJ1-4, with 9 bases matching TRBD1. The ends lost 4 bases at V and 9 bases at J; junction bases unmatched: 10. The CDR3 runs to 15 residues. Germline CDR1 is SGHDT and CDR2 is YYEEEE. CDR3 bases: TGTGCCAGCAGCCCCCCCGACAGGGGGAGGAAAAAACTGTTTTTT. Its protein is CASSPPDRGRKKLFF. Looking up the rest from reference TRBV5-6 and TRBJ1-4 gives the full variable domain: DAGVTQSPTHLIKTRGQQVTLRCSPKSGHDTVSWYQQALGQGPQFIFQYYEEEERQRGNFPDRFSGHQFPNYSSELNVNALLLGDSALYLCASSPPDRGRKKLFFGSGTQLSVL.

This clone has a count of ten or more. The J gene is TRBJ1-5, the V gene TRBV2; 10 bases line up with TRBD1. This CDR3 contains 18 residues. Germline values: CDR1 SNHLY, CDR2 FYNNEI. Trimming removed 5 bases from V and 3 bases from J; junction bases left unmatched: 13. The CDR3 nucleotides are TGTGCCAGCAGTACTGAACAGTTGGGGACAGGGGTCAATCAGCCCCAGCATTTT. Its protein product is CASSTEQLGTGVNQPQHF. Together with reference TRBV2 and TRBJ1-5, the CDR3 gives the full variable domain: EPEVTQTPSHQVTQMGQEVILRCVPISNHLYFYWYRQILGQKVEFLVSFYNNEISEKSEIFDDQFSVERPDGSNFTLKIRSTKLEDSAMYFCASSTEQLGTGVNQPQHFGDGTRLSIL.

This clone occurred once. V and J are TRBV5-1 and TRBJ2-1; TRBD1 aligns across 9 bases. The CDR3 contains 15 residues. From germline, CDR1 is SGHRS and CDR2 YFSETQ. After removal of 2 bases from V and 1 base from J, the junction contained 1 base not matched to a gene. Written as DNA, the CDR3 is TGCGCCAGCAGCTTAGGGACAGGGTCCTACAATGAGCAGTTCTTC. This encodes CASSLGTGSYNEQFF.

This clone was counted between two and nine times. The chain carries TRBV11-2 and TRBJ2-3, with a weak D call TRBD1 (6 bases). The ends were cut back, 6 bases at V and 1 base at J, with 11 bases in the middle. Looked up from germline, CDR1 is SGHAT and CDR2 is FQNNGV. The CDR3 length is 14 residues. CDR3 sequence reads: CASSFWTGTDTQYF. The CDR3 DNA follows: TGTGCCAGCAGTTTTTGGACAGGCACAGATACGCAGTATTTT. The variable domain in full, completed from reference TRBV11-2 and TRBJ2-3, reads EAGVAQSPRYKIIEKRQSVAFWCNPISGHATLYWYQQILGQGPKLLIQFQNNGVVDDSQLPKDRFSAERLKGVDSTLKIQPAKLEDSAVYLCASSFWTGTDTQYFGPGTRLTVL.

The chain combines TRBV5-1 with TRBJ2-5; D ambiguous. The germline CDR1 and CDR2 sequences are SGHRS and YFSETQ. V lost 4 bases, J lost 0 bases, and 4 bases lay in between. This CDR3 region has 12 residues. CDR3 bases: TGCGCCAGCAGCCCAAACCAAGAGACCCAGTACTTC. Translating gives CASSPNQETQYF.

This chain uses TRBV6-5 with TRBJ2-2, with 14 bases fitting TRBD2. Germline-derived CDR1 and CDR2 are MNHEY and SVGAGI. The CDR3 runs 15 residues. The ends lost 6 bases at V and 6 bases at J; junction bases unmatched: 3. CDR3 protein: CASSRLAGGPGELFF. CDR3 coding DNA: TGTGCCAGCAGCAGACTAGCGGGAGGGCCCGGGGAGCTGTTTTTT.

Written as DNA, the CDR3 is TGTGCCAGCAGCTTGGAACAGGGTTTTGACTATGGCTACACCTTC. Translated, it gives CASSLEQGFDYGYTF. The chain recombines TRBV5-5 with TRBJ1-2; D perhaps matches TRBD1 (6 bases). The ends were cut back, 0 bases at V and 3 bases at J, with 12 bases in the middle. This CDR3 spans 15 amino acids. CDR1 and CDR2 from the germline V gene are SGHKS and YYEKEE (reference sequence).

This sequence joins TRBV2 and TRBJ1-1; D not resolved. V shed 11 bases and J shed 0 bases, with 16 bases lying between them. The length of the CDR3 is 14 residues. In germline, CDR1 is SNHLY, CDR2 FYNNEI. The CDR3 nucleotides read TGTGCCCAAGCAGCAGGAGGTCTGAACACTGAAGCTTTCTTT. This sequence encodes CAQAAGGLNTEAFF. The entire variable domain, with the rest obtained from reference TRBV2 and TRBJ1-1, is as follows: EPEVTQTPSHQVTQMGQEVILRCVPISNHLYFYWYRQILGQKVEFLVSFYNNEISEKSEIFDDQFSVERPDGSNFTLKIRSTKLEDSAMYFCAQAAGGLNTEAFFGQGTRLTVV.

This clone was seen only once. The V call is TRBV20-1, the J call TRBJ1-5; no clear D. The V gene's germline CDR1 is DFQATT and CDR2 SNEGSKA (reference sequence). Trimming shortened V by 3 bases and J by 5 bases, and 11 bases separated the two germline ends. The CDR3 sequence is 13 residues long. In DNA form, the CDR3 reads TGCAGTGCTAGTCACATAATCGATCAGCCCCAGCATTTT. This encodes CSASHIIDQPQHF.